This TCR beta chain is from a study of regulatory and conventional T cells in RAG deficiency. This clone appeared a single time. Blood CD4+ CD25-low CD127-high conventional T cells supplied the genomic DNA template. CDR1 is SQVTM and CDR2 is ANQGSEA in the germline V gene. V was clipped by 1 base and J by 5 bases, with 14 bases between them. CDR3 length: 14 residues. Measured with immunoSEQ multiplex PCR; TCRdb has only the in-frame clones, and not every one. There are approximately 35,000 clones in the sample; about 76% occur only once, and 3% to 4% lies in the top ten. These data also formed part of another study, on regulatory T cells. That study reports: The primer mix had 52 TRBV and 13 TRBJ primers.

This receptor was taken from a human donor in good health. V usage is TRBV29-1 and J usage is TRBJ2-5, with D possibly being TRBD1 or TRBD2 (6 bases each). The sample was CD4+ effector T cells sorted from blood. This CDR3 reads CSVEAGAGRETQYF. CDR3 nucleotide sequence: TGCAGCGTTGAAGCGGGGGCTGGCCGGGAGACCCAGTACTTC.